This T cell receptor (beta chain) appears in the sequencing data of a study of blood T cell repertoires in COVID-19. The repertoire was sequenced with immunoSEQ multiplex PCR; TCRdb's copy has only in-frame clones and lacks some. In the table there are a few hundred thousand clones, 80% to 90% of which are singletons. Trimming took off 0 bases at V and 1 base at J, with 6 bases between the two ends. Germline-derived CDR1 and CDR2 are SGHTS and YDEGEE. The CDR3 consists of 14 residues. The rearrangement links TRBV5-8 to TRBJ2-3; a possible D gene is TRBD1 (6 bases). The sample taken for sequencing was peripheral blood. This sequence was found in a man aged 50 to 59 with active or convalescent COVID-19. The chain's CDR3 is CASSLGTGTDTQYF. DNA for the CDR3: TGTGCCAGCAGCTTGGGGACAGGCACAGATACGCAGTATTTT. The variable domain in full, completed from reference TRBV5-8 and TRBJ2-3, reads EAGVTQSPTHLIKTRGQQATLRCSPISGHTSVYWYQQALGLGLQFLLWYDEGEERNRGNFPPRFSGRQFPNYSSELNVNALELEDSALYLCASSLGTGTDTQYFGPGTRLTVL.